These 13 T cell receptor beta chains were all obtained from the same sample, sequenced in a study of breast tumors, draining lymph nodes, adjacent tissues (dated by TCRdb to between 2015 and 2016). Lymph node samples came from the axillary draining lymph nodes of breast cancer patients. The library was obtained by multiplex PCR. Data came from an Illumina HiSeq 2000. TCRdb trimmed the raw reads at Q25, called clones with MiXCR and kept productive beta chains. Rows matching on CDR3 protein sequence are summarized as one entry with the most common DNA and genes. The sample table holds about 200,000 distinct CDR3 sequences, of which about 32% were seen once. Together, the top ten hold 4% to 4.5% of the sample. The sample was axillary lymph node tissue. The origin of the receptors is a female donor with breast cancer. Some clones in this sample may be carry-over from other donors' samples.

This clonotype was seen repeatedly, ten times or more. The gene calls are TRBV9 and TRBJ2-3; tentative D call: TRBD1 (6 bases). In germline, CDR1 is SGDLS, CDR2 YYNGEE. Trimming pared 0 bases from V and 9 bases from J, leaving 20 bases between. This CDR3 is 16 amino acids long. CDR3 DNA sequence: TGTGCCAGCAGCGTAGATCCCAGCAGGGGAGCGGAAACGCAGTATTTT. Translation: CASSVDPSRGAETQYF.

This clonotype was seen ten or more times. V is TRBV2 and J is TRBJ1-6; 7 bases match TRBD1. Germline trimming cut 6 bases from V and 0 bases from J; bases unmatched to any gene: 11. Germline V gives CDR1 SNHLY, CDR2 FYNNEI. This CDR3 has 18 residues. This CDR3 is CASRPGQARGSYNSPLHF. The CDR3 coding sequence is TGTGCCAGCAGACCTGGACAGGCGCGGGGCTCCTATAATTCACCCCTCCACTTT.

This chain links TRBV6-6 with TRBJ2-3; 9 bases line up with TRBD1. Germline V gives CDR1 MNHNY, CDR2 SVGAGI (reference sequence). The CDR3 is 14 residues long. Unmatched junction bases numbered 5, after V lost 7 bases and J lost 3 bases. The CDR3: CASTLTGGTDTQYF. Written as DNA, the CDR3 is TGTGCCAGCACCTTGACAGGGGGGACAGATACGCAGTATTTT.

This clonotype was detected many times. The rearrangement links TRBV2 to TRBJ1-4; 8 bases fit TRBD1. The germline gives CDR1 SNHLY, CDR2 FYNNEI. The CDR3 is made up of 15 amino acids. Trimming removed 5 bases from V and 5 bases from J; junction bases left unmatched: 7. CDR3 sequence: CASSLTTGENEKLFF. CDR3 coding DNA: TGTGCCAGCAGTTTAACGACAGGGGAAAATGAAAAACTGTTTTTT. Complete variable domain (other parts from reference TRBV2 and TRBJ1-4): EPEVTQTPSHQVTQMGQEVILRCVPISNHLYFYWYRQILGQKVEFLVSFYNNEISEKSEIFDDQFSVERPDGSNFTLKIRSTKLEDSAMYFCASSLTTGENEKLFFGSGTQLSVL.

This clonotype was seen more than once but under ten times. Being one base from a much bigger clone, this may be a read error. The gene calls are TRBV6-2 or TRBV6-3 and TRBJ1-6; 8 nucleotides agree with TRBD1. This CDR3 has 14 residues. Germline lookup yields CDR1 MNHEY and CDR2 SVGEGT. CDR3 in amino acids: CASPQAAVRGPHFF. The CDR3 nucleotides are TGTGCCAGTCCTCAGGCGGCGGTCAGGGGGCCGCATTTTTTT.

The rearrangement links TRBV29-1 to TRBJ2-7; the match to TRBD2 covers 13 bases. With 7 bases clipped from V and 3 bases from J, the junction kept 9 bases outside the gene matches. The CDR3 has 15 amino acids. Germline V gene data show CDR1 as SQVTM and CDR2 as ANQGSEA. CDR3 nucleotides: TGCAGCGCCGACTTCCGGACTAGCGGGAGCTACGAGCAGTACTTC. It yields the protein CSADFRTSGSYEQYF.

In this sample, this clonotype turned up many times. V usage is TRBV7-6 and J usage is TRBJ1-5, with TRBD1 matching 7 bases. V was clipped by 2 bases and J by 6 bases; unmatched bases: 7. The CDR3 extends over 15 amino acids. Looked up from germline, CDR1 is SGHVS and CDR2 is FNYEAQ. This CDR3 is CASSLKGGAGQPQHF. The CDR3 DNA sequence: TGTGCCAGCAGCTTAAAAGGGGGCGCGGGTCAGCCCCAGCATTTT.

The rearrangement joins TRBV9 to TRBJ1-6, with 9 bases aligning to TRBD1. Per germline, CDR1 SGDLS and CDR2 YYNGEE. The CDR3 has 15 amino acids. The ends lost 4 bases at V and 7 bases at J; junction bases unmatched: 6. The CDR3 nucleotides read TGTGCCAGCAGCTTAGGGGACAGGGCAAATTCACCCCTCCACTTT. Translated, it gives CASSLGDRANSPLHF.

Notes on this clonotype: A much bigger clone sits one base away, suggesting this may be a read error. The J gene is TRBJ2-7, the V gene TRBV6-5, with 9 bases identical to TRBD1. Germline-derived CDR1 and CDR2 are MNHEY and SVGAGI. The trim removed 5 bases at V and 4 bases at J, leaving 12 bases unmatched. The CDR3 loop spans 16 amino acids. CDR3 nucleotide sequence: TGTGCCAGCAGTCACTTGACCGGGACAGGGACGTACGAGCAGTACTTC. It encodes CASSHLTGTGTYEQYF.

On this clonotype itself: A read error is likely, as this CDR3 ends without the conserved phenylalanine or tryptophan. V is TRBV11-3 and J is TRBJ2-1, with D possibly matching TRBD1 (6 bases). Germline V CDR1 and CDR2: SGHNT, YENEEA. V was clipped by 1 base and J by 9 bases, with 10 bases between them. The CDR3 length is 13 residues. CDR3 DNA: TGTGCCAGCAGCTTAGGTAGGGGGAGTGAGCAGTTCTTG. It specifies CASSLGRGSEQFL.

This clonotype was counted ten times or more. The CDR3 region has the DNA TGTGCCAGTAGTGATGCATCAGAGCCCCAGCATTTT. As protein: CASSDASEPQHF. The gene calls are TRBV19 and TRBJ1-5; D is uncertain. Germline assignment: CDR1 LNHDA and CDR2 SQIVND (reference sequence). V was pared by 5 bases and J by 8 bases, with 10 bases between. The CDR3 consists of 12 residues.

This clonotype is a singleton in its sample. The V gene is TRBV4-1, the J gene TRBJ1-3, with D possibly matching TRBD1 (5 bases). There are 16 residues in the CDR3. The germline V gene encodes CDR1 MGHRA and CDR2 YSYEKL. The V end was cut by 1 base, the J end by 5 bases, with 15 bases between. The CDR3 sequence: CASSQVGTGTRNTIYF. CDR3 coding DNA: TGCGCCAGCAGCCAAGTAGGGACGGGGACTAGAAACACCATATATTTT.

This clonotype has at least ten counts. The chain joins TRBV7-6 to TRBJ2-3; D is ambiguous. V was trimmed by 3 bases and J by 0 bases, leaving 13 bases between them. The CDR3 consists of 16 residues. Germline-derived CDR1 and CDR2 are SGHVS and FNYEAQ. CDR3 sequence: CASSFNLPLSTDTQYF. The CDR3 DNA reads TGTGCCAGCAGCTTTAACTTACCCCTGAGCACAGATACGCAGTATTTT.